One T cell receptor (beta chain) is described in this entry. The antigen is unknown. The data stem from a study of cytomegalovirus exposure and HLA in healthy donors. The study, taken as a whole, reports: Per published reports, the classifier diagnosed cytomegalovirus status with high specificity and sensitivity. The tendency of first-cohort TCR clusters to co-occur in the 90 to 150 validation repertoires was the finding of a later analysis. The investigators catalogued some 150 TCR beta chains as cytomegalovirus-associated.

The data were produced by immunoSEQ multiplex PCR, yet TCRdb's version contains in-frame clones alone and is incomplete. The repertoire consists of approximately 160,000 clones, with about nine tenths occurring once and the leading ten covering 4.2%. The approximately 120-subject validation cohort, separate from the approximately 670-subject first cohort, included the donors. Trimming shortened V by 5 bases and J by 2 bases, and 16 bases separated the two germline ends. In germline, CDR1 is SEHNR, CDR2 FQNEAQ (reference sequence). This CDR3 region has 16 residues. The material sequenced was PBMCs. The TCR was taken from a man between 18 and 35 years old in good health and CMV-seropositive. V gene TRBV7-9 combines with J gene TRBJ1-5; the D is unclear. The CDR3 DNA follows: TGTGCCAGCAGCCCGTGGGTCGGAGGCCGCAATCAGCCCCAGCATTTT. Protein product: CASSPWVGGRNQPQHF.